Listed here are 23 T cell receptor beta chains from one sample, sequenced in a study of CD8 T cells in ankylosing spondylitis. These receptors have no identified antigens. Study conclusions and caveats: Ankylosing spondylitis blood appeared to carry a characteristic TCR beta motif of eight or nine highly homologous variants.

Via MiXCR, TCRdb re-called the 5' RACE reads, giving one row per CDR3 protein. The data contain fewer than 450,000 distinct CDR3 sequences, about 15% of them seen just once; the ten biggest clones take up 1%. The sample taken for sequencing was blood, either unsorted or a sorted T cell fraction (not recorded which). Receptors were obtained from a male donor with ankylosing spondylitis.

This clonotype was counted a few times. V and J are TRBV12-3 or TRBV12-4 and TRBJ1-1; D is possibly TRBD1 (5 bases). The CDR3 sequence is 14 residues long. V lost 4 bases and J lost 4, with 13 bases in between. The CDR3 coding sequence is TGTGCCAGCAGTTCACCAGGGTCCGTCACTGAAGCTTTCTTT. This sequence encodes CASSSPGSVTEAFF.

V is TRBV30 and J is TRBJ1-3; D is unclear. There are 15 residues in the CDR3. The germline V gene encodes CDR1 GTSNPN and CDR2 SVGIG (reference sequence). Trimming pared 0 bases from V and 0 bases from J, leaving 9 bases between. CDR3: CAWSVGSNSGNTIYF. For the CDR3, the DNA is TGTGCCTGGAGTGTAGGATCTAACTCTGGAAACACCATATATTTT.

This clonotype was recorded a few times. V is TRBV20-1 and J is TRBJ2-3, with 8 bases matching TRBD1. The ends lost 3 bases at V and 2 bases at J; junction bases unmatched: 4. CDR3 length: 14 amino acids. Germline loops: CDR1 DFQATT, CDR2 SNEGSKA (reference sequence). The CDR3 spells CSASRQGITDTQYF. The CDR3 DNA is TGCAGTGCTAGTCGACAGGGGATCACAGATACGCAGTATTTT.

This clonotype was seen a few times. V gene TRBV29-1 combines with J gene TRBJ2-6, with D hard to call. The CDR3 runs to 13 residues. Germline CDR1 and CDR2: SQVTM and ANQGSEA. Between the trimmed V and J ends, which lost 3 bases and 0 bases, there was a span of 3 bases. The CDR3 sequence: CSVDPSGANVLTF. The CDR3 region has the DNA TGCAGCGTTGACCCCTCTGGGGCCAACGTCCTGACTTTC.

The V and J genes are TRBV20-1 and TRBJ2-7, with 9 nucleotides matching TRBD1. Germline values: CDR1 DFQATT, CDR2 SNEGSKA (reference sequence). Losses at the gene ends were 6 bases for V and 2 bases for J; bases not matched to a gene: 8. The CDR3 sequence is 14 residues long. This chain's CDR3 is CSASAGQGTYEQYF. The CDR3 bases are TGCAGTGCGAGTGCTGGACAGGGGACCTACGAGCAGTACTTC.

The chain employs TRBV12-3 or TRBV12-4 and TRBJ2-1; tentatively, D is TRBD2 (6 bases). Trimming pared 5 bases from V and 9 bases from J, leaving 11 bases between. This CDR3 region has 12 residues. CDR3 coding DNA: TGTGCCAGCAGTACGAGCGGGTTTGAGCAGTTCTTC. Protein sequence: CASSTSGFEQFF.

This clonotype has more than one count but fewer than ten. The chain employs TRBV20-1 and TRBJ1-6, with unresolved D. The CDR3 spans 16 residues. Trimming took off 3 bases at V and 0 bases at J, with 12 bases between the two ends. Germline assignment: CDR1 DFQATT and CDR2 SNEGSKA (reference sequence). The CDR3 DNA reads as TGCAGTGCTAGCCCCGTGGAGGGCTCCTATAATTCACCCCTCCACTTT. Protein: CSASPVEGSYNSPLHF.

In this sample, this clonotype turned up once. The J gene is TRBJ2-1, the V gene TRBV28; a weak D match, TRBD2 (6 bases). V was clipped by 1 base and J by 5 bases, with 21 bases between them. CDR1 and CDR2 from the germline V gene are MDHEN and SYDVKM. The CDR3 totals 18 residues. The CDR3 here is CASSLSRGGVGRDNEQFF. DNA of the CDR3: TGTGCCAGCAGTTTATCGCGCGGCGGGGTCGGACGGGACAATGAGCAGTTCTTC.

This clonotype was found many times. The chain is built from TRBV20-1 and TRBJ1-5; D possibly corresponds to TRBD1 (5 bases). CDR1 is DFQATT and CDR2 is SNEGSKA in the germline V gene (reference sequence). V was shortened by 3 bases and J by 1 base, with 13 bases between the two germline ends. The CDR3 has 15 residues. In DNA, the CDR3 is TGCAGTGCTAGGCTGGGCAGGGTAAGCAATCAGCCCCAGCATTTT. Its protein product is CSARLGRVSNQPQHF.

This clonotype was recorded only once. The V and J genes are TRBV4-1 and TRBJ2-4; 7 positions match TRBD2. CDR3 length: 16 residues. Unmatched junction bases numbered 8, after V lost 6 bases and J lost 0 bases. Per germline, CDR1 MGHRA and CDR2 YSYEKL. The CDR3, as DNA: TGCGCCAGCAGTCAACTTGCGGGGGAAGCCAAAAACATTCAGTACTTC. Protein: CASSQLAGEAKNIQYF.

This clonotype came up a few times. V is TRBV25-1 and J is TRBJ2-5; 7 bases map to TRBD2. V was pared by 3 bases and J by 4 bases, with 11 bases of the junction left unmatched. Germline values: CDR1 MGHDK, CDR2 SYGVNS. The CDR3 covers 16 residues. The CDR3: CASSEGRGTFGETQYF. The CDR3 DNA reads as TGTGCCAGCAGTGAGGGGCGGGGGACGTTTGGAGAGACCCAGTACTTC.

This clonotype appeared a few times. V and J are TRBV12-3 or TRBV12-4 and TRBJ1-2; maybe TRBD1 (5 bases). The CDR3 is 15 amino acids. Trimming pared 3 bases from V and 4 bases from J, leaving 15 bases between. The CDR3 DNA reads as TGTGCCAGCAGTTTCGAGCAGGGCTATGGCTATGGCTACACCTTC. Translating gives CASSFEQGYGYGYTF.

The CDR3 region is CASSVGQLTDTQYF. CDR3 in DNA: TGTGCCAGCAGCGTAGGACAGCTCACAGATACGCAGTATTTT. The chain couples TRBV9 to TRBJ2-3; D perhaps matches TRBD1 (5 bases). The ends were cut back, 0 bases at V and 2 bases at J, with 7 bases in the middle. Per the germline V gene, CDR1 is SGDLS and CDR2 is YYNGEE. The CDR3 has 14 amino acids.

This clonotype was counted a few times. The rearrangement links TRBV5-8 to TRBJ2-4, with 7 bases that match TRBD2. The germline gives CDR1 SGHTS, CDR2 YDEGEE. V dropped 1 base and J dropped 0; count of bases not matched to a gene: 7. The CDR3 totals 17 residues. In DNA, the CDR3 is TGTGCCAGCAGCTTGTCCCCTAGCGGTGTAGCCAAAAACATTCAGTACTTC. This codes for CASSLSPSGVAKNIQYF.

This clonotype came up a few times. CDR3 in DNA: TGTGCCAGCAGCGTAGAACCACAGGGAGGCGGAAACACCATATATTTT. Its protein product is CASSVEPQGGGNTIYF. The chain uses TRBV9 and TRBJ1-3, with a weak D call TRBD1 (6 bases). Trimming pared 0 bases from V and 4 bases from J, leaving 14 bases between. Per the germline V gene, CDR1 is SGDLS and CDR2 is YYNGEE. This CDR3 comprises 16 residues.

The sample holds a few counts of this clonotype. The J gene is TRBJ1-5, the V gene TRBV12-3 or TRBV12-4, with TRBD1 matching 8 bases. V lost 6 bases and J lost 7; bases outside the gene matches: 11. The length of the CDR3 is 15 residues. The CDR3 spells CASSGRQGTHQPQHF. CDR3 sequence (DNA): TGTGCCAGCAGCGGCCGACAGGGGACACACCAGCCCCAGCATTTT.

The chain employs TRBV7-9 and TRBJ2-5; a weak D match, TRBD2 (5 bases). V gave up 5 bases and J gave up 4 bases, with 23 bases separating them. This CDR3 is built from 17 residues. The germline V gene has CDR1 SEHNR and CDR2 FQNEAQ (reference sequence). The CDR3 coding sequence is TGTGCCAGCAGCGCCACATCGGGAATTAGAAGCTCAGAGACCCAGTACTTC. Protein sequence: CASSATSGIRSSETQYF.

CDR3 amino acids: CASRQGNGADTQYF. The CDR3 DNA reads as TGCGCCAGCAGACAGGGAAATGGTGCAGATACGCAGTATTTT. J is TRBJ2-3 and V is TRBV5-1; D is possibly TRBD1 (6 bases). This CDR3 comprises 14 residues. Trimming stripped 5 bases from V and 4 bases from J, with 14 bases between. The V gene's germline CDR1 is SGHRS and CDR2 YFSETQ. The variable domain in full, with the rest retrieved from reference TRBV5-1 and TRBJ2-3, is KAGVTQTPRYLIKTRGQQVTLSCSPISGHRSVSWYQQTPGQGLQFLFEYFSETQRNKGNFPGRFSGRQFSNSRSEMNVSTLELGDSALYLCASRQGNGADTQYFGPGTRLTVL.

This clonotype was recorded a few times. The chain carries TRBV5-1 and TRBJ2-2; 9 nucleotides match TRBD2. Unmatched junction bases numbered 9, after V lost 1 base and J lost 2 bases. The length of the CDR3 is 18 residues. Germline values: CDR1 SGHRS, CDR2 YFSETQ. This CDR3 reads CASSLTWRGGPNTGELFF. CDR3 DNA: TGCGCCAGCAGCTTGACGTGGCGGGGGGGCCCAAACACCGGGGAGCTGTTTTTT. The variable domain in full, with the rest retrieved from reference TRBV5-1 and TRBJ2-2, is KAGVTQTPRYLIKTRGQQVTLSCSPISGHRSVSWYQQTPGQGLQFLFEYFSETQRNKGNFPGRFSGRQFSNSRSEMNVSTLELGDSALYLCASSLTWRGGPNTGELFFGEGSRLTVL.

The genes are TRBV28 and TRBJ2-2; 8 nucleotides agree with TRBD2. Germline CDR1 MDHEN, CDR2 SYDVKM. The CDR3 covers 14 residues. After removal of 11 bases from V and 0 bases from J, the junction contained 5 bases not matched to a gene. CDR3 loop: CAGGGRPNTGELFF. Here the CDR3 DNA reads TGTGCCGGGGGCGGGAGGCCGAACACCGGGGAGCTGTTTTTT.

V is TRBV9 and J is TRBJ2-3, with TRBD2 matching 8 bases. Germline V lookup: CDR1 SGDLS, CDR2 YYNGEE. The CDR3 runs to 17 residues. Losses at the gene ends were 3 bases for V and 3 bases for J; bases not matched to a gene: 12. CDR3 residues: CASSARGGQRETDTQYF. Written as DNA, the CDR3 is TGTGCCAGCAGCGCTCGGGGCGGGCAGCGGGAGACAGATACGCAGTATTTT.

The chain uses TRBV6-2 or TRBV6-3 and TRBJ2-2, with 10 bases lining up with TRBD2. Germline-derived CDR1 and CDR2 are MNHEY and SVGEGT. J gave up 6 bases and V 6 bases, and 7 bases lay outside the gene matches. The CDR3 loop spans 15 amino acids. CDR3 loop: CASRISGGAAGELFF. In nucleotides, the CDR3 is TGTGCCAGCAGGATAAGCGGGGGGGCCGCCGGGGAGCTGTTTTTT.

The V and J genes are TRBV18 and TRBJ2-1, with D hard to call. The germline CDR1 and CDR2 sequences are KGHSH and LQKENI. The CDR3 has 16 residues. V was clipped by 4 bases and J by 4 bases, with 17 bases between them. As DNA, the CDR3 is TGTGCCAGCTCACTTCTAAGCGAGCGCCCATACAATGAGCAGTTCTTC. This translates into CASSLLSERPYNEQFF.